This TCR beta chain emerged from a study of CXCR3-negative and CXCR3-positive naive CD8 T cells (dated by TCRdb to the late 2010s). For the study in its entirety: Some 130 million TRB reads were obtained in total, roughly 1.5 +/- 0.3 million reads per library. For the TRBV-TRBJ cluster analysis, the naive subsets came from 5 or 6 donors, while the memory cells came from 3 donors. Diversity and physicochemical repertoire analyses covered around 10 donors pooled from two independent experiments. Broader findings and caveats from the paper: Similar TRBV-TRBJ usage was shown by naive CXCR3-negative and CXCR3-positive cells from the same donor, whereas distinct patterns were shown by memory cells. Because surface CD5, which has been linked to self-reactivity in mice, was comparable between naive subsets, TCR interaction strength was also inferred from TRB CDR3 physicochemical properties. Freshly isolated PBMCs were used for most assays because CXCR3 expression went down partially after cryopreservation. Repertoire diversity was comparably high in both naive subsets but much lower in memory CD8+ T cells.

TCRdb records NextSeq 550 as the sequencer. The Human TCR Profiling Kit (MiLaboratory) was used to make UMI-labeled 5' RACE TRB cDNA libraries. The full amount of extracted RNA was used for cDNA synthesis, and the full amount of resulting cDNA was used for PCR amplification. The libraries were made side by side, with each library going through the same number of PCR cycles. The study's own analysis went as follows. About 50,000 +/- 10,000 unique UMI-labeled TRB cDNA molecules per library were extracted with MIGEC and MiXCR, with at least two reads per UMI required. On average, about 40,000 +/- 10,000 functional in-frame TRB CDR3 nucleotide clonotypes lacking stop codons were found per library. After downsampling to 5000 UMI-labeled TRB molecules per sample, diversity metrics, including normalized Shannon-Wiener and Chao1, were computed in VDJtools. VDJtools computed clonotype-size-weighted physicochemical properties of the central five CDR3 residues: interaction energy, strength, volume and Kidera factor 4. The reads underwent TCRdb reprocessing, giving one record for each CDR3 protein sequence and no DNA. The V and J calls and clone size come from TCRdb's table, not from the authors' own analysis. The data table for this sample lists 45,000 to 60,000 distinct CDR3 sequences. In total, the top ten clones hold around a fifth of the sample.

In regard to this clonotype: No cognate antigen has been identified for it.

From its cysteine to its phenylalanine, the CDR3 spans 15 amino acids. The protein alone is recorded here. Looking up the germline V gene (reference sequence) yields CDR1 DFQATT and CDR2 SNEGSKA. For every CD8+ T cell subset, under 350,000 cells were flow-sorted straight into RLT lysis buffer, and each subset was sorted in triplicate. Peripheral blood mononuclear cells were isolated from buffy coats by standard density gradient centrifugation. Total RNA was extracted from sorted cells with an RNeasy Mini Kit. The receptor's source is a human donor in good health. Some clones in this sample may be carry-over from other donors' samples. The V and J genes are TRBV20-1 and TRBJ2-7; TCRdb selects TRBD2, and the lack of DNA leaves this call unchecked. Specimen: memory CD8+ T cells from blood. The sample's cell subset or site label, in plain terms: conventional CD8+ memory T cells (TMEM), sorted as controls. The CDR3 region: CSAIRLAGDTYEQYF.